Sequencing of this T cell receptor beta chain was carried out in a study of blood T cell repertoires in COVID-19. As for the study in general: Both acute and convalescent COVID-19 samples were obtained from the United States, Italy and Spain. The analysed material was cDNA or gDNA that came from T cells, B-cell-depleted T cells, or PBMCs.

The table came from immunoSEQ multiplex PCR; TCRdb's copy has only in-frame clones and leaves some out. The sample consists of some 360,000 clones, around 90% of them appearing once. Seattle patients were enrolled during active infection and followed longitudinally. The junction had 12 bases not matched to a gene; V was cut back by 7 bases and J by 8 bases. The CDR3 is 16 amino acids. CDR1 and CDR2 from the germline V gene are SGHDT and YYEEEE. The source is an older woman with COVID-19, enrolled during active disease. The material sequenced was peripheral blood. V gene TRBV5-6 combines with J gene TRBJ1-6, with TRBD1 matching 10 bases. Here the CDR3 reads CASQTGTGAGDSPLHF. For the CDR3, the DNA is TGTGCCAGCCAAACCGGGACAGGGGCCGGGGATTCACCCCTCCACTTT.